This T cell receptor beta chain was retrieved from a study of shared clonotypes between healthy human individuals. Worth noting for this clone: Its antigen is not known.

Notes on the study in general: Only blood was sampled, and tissue TCR repertoires likely differ from blood ones. All-four-donor shared clonotypes had higher generation probabilities than non-shared clonotypes did.

For each subset, genomic DNA was distributed in equal portions over several immunoSEQ plates. Template for every sorted-subset replicate PCR totaled approximately 0.2 ug DNA, 30,000 to 35,000 T cell genomes. Repertoires were generated with immunoSEQ multiplex PCR, while TCRdb's copy carries only in-frame clones and drops some. In the table there are hundreds of thousands of clones, more than 95% of which are singletons. Germline V gene data show CDR1 as SGHRS and CDR2 as YFSETQ. With V trimmed by 2 bases and J by 5 bases, 5 bases remained unmatched. This CDR3 spans 15 amino acids. The V and J genes are TRBV5-1 and TRBJ2-2; 8 bases are a match to TRBD2. The sample was naive CD4+ T cells sorted from blood. Subset specified: CD45RA+ positively selected. This sequence was found in a woman aged 25 to 39 in good health. In nucleotides, the CDR3 is TGCGCCAGCAGCTTACTAGCGGCCACAACCGGGGAGCTGTTTTTT. This translates into CASSLLAATTGELFF.